This T cell receptor beta chain was documented in a study of blood T cell repertoires in COVID-19. Study-wide context: PBMCs, B-cell-depleted T cells, or T cells provided the cDNA or gDNA that made up the material.

V lost 1 base and J 3 bases, leaving 3 bases between the germline ends. Per the germline V gene, CDR1 is DFQATT and CDR2 is SNEGSKA (reference sequence). CDR3 length: 11 amino acids. Original processing methods: Scientists estimated how many nucleated cells there were by amplifying reference gene primers. Libraries were prepared by immunoSEQ multiplex PCR; TCRdb keeps only in-frame clonotypes and omits some of them. D and trimming come from the DNA, and the V and J calls and clone size come from that table. This sample has approximately 160,000 clones; over 70% occur once, and the top ten carry roughly 2.9%.

The material sequenced was peripheral blood. The chain employs TRBV20-1 and TRBJ2-5; D unclear. The receptor's source is a woman in her sixties with acute or convalescent COVID-19. In DNA form, the CDR3 reads TGCAGTGCTAGAGCAGAAGAGACCCAGTACTTC. It yields the protein CSARAEETQYF.